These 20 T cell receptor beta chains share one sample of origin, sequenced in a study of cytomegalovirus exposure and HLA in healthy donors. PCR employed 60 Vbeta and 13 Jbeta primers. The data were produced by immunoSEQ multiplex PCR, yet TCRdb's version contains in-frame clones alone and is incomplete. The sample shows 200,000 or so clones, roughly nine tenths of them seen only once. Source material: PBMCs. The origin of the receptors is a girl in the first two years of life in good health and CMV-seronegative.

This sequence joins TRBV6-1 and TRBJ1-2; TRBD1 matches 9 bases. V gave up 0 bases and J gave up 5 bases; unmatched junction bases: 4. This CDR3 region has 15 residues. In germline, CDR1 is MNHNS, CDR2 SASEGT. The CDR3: CASSEAGTGPYGYTF. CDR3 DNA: TGTGCCAGCAGTGAAGCCGGGACAGGGCCTTATGGCTACACCTTC.

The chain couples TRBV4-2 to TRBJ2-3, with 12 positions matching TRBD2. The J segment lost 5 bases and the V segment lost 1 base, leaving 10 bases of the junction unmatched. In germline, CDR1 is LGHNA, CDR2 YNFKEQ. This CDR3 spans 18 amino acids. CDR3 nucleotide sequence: TGTGCCAGCAGCCAAGGCCCCGGACTAGCGGGGTTGATAGATACGCAGTATTTT. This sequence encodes CASSQGPGLAGLIDTQYF.

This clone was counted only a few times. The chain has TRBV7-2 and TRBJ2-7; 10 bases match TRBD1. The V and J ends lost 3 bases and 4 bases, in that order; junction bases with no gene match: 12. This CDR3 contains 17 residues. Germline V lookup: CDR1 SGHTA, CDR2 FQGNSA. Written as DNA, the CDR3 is TGTGCCAGCAGCTTTAAGGGGGGACAGGGGCTTAGGTACGAGCAGTACTTC. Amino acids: CASSFKGGQGLRYEQYF.

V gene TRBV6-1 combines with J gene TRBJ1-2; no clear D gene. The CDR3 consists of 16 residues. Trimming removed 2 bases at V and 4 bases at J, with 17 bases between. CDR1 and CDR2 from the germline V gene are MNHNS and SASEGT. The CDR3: CASSESGGGPSYGYTF. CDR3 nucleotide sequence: TGTGCCAGCAGTGAAAGCGGTGGAGGACCCTCCTATGGCTACACCTTC.

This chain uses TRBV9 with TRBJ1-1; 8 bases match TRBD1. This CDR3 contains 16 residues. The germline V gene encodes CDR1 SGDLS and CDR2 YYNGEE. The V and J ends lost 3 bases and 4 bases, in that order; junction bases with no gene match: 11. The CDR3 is CASSAGGGDRGTEAFF. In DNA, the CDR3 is TGTGCCAGCAGCGCCGGGGGAGGTGACAGGGGCACTGAAGCTTTCTTT.

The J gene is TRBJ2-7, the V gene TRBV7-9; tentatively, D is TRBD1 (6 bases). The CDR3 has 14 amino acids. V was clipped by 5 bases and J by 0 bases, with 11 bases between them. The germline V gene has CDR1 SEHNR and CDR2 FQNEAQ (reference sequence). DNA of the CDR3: TGTGCCAGCAGCCCCGCGGACAGCTCCTACGAGCAGTACTTC. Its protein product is CASSPADSSYEQYF. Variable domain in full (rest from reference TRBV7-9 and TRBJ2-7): DTGVSQNPRHKITKRGQNVTFRCDPISEHNRLYWYRQTLGQGPEFLTYFQNEAQLEKSRLLSDRFSAERPKGSFSTLEIQRTEQGDSAMYLCASSPADSSYEQYFGPGTRLTVT.

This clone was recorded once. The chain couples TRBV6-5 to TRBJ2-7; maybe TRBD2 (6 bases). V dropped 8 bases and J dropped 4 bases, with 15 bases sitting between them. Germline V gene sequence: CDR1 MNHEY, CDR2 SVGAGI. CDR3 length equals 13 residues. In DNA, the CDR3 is TGTGCCAGCTGGGGAGGACTTACGTACGAGCAGTACTTC. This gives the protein CASWGGLTYEQYF.

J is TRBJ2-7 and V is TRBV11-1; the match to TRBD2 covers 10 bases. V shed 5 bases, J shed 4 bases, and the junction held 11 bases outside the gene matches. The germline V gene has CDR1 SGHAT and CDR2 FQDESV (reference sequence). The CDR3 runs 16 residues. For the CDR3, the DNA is TGTGCCAGCAGCCGAGATTGGACTAGCGGATTATACGAGCAGTACTTC. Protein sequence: CASSRDWTSGLYEQYF.

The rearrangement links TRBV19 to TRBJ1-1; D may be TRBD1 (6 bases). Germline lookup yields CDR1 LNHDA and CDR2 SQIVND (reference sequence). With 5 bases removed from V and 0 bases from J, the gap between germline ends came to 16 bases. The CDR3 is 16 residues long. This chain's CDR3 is CASSGLLGQMNTEAFF. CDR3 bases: TGTGCCAGTAGTGGTTTGTTAGGACAGATGAACACTGAAGCTTTCTTT.

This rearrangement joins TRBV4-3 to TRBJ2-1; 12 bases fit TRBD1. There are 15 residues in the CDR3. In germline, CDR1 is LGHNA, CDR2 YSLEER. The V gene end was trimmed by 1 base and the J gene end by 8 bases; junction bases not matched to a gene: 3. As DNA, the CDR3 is TGCGCCAGCAGCCAAGGGGACAGGGGGCTTGATGAGCAGTTCTTC. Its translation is CASSQGDRGLDEQFF.

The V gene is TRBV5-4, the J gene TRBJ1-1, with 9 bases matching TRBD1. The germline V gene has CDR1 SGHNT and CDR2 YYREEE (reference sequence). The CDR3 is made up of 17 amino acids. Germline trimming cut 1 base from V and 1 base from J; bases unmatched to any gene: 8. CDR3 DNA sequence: TGTGCCAGCAGCTTGTCGGGACAGGGTTCAGGGAACACTGAAGCTTTCTTT. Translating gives CASSLSGQGSGNTEAFF.

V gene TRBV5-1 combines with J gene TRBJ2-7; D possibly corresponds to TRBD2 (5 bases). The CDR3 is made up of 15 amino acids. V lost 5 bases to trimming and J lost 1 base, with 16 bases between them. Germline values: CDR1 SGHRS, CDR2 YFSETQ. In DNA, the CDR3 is TGCGCCAGCAGGAAAGAGAGGGCTGGGTCCTACGAGCAGTACTTC. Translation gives CASRKERAGSYEQYF.

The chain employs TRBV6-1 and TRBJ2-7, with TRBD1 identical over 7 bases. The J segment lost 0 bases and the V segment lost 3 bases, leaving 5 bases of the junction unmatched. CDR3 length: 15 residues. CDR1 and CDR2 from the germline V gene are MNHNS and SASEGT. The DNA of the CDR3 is TGTGCCAGCAGTGAGCGACAGGGAGCCTCCTACGAGCAGTACTTC. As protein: CASSERQGASYEQYF.

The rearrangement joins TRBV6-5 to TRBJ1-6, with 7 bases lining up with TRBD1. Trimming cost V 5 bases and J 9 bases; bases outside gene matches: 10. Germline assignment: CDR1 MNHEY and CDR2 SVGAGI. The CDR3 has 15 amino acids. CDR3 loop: CASSAGRGLVSPLHF. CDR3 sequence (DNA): TGTGCCAGCAGTGCGGGTAGGGGGCTGGTTTCACCCCTCCACTTT.

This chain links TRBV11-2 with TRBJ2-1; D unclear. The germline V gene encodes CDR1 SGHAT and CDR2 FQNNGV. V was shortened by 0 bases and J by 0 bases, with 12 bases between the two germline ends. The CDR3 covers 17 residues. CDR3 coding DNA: TGTGCCAGCAGCTTAGAGAGCCCCGTGGTCTCCTACAATGAGCAGTTCTTC. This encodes CASSLESPVVSYNEQFF. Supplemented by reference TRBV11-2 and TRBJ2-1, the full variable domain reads EAGVAQSPRYKIIEKRQSVAFWCNPISGHATLYWYQQILGQGPKLLIQFQNNGVVDDSQLPKDRFSAERLKGVDSTLKIQPAKLEDSAVYLCASSLESPVVSYNEQFFGPGTRLTVL.

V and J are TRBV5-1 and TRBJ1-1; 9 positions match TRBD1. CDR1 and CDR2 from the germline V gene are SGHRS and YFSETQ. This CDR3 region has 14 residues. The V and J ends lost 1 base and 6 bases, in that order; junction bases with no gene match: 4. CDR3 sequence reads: CASSLTGGIAEAFF. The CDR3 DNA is TGCGCCAGCAGCTTGACAGGGGGCATCGCTGAAGCTTTCTTT.

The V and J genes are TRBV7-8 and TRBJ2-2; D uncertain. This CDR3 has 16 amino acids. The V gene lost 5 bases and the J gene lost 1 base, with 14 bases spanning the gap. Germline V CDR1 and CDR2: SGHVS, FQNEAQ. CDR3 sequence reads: CASSGVGAWNTGELFF. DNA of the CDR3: TGTGCCAGCAGCGGAGTGGGTGCCTGGAACACCGGGGAGCTGTTTTTT.

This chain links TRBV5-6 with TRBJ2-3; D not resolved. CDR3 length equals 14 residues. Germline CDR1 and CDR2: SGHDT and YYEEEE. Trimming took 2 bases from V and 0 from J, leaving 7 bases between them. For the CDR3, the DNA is TGTGCCAGCAGCTTATTGGCTAGCACAGATACGCAGTATTTT. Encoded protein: CASSLLASTDTQYF.

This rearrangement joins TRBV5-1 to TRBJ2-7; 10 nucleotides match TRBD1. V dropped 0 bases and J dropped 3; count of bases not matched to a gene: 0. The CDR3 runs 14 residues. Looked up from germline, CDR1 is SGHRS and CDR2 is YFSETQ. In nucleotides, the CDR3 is TGCGCCAGCAGCTTGGGGGACAGGGGCTACGAGCAGTACTTC. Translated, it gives CASSLGDRGYEQYF.

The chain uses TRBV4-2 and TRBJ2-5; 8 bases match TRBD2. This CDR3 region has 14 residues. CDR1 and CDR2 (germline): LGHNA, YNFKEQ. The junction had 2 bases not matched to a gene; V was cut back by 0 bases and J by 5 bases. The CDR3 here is CASSQEPSGETQYF. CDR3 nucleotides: TGTGCCAGCAGCCAAGAGCCTAGCGGGGAGACCCAGTACTTC.